Listed below are T cell receptor beta chains from one sample, sequenced in a study of radiotherapy plus CTLA-4 blockade in lung cancer. The assay was immunoSEQ multiplex PCR, and TCRdb's table has in-frame clones only and misses some. The table lists approximately 47,000 clones, 82% of them singletons. Sequenced here: peripheral blood, sampled from a patient treated with radiotherapy plus ipilimumab. The origin of the receptors is a human donor with non-small cell lung cancer who had stable disease on radiotherapy plus ipilimumab. The CDR3 runs from the conserved cysteine through the conserved F or W. A D gene is named only where the DNA matches it firmly. Rows may omit the clone size; those that give it use once, few, many or a size class.

V: TRBV9
J: TRBJ2-2
size: .
D: TRBD2
DNA: TGTGCCAGCAGCTCGACTAGCGGGAGGGCCTACGGGGAGCTGTTTTTT
CDR3: CASSSTSGRAYGELFF

V: TRBV19
J: TRBJ2-1
size: .
D: TRBD2
DNA: TGTGCCAGTTCGGGACTAGCGGGACGCCTTAGCTCCTACAATGAGCAGTTCTTC
CDR3: CASSGLAGRLSSYNEQFF

V: TRBV10-3
J: TRBJ2-2
size: few
D: TRBD1
DNA: TGTGCCATCAGCGGACAGGGATCCGCGGGGGAGCTGTTTTTT
CDR3: CAISGQGSAGELFF

V: TRBV7-2
J: TRBJ2-3
size: .
D: .
DNA: TGTGCCAGCAGCTCGACTGGCGGGGGCTTTGGAGATACGCAGTATTTT
CDR3: CASSSTGGGFGDTQYF

V: TRBV1
J: TRBJ2-1
size: .
D: .
DNA: TGCACCAGCAGCCACTTTGAGCAGTTCTTC
CDR3: CTSSHFEQFF

V: TRBV9
J: TRBJ1-2
size: .
D: .
DNA: TGTGCCAGCAGCGTAGACACAGCTAACTATGGCTACACCTTC
CDR3: CASSVDTANYGYTF

V: TRBV7-9
J: TRBJ1-6
size: .
D: TRBD1
DNA: TGTGCCAGCAGCCCCGGGACAGATCATAATTCACCCCTCCACTTT
CDR3: CASSPGTDHNSPLHF

V: TRBV10-2
J: TRBJ1-2
size: .
D: .
DNA: TGCGCCAGCAGTGAGTCGCGGGGGCAAGTCTATGGCTACACCTTC
CDR3: CASSESRGQVYGYTF

V: TRBV19
J: TRBJ2-5
size: .
D: TRBD2
DNA: TGTGCCAGTAGTCCTACCGGGACTAGCGGCCAAGAGACCCAGTACTTC
CDR3: CASSPTGTSGQETQYF

V: TRBV27
J: TRBJ2-1
size: .
D: TRBD1
DNA: TGTGCCAGCCTTTCCAACCGGGACAGCCAAAATGAGCAGTTCTTC
CDR3: CASLSNRDSQNEQFF

V: TRBV6-4
J: TRBJ2-3
size: .
D: .
DNA: TGTGCCAGCAGTAGCGGGAGCACAGATACGCAGTATTTT
CDR3: CASSSGSTDTQYF

V: TRBV19
J: TRBJ2-5
size: .
D: .
DNA: TGTGCCAGTAGTCCCTTTTTCGCGGGTGGTGAGACCCAGTACTTC
CDR3: CASSPFFAGGETQYF

V: TRBV10-3
J: TRBJ2-1
size: .
D: TRBD2
DNA: TGTGCCATAAGGGGGCTAGCGGGAGTAAATGAGCAGTTCTTC
CDR3: CAIRGLAGVNEQFF

V: TRBV6-1
J: TRBJ2-7
size: .
D: .
DNA: TGTGCCAGCAGGGAACTAGGCTACGAGCAGTACTTC
CDR3: CASRELGYEQYF